This TCR beta chain was found in a study of T cells expressing NK-cell markers. Study results and limitations: For a handful of donors, these clonotypes were likewise the leading ones in the CD3+CD56-NKG2C+ fraction. The dominant NKG2C+ clonotypes represented about 1.0-7.5% of CD8+ T cells in several donors. Clarity on HCMV specificity was lacking for the expanded NKG2C+ T cell clones.

Germline values: CDR1 LNHDA, CDR2 SQIVND (reference sequence). The CDR3 loop spans 15 amino acids. In regard to this clonotype: What it recognizes is unknown.

Reanalyzing the 5' RACE reads, TCRdb keeps one entry per CDR3 protein, without DNA. Its clone listing holds about 370,000 distinct CDR3 sequences. Specimen: blood T cells: a sorted CD56 or NKG2C T cell subset, CD4+ or CD8+ T cells, or bulk PBMC T cells (not recorded which). This clonotype was obtained from a woman aged 45-65 years in good health. This chain links TRBV19 with TRBJ2-5; TCRdb reports TRBD2, a call that lacks DNA to check it against. The CDR3 region is CASSLGQGPPETQYF.